The T cell receptor beta chain under discussion was sequenced for a study of monozygotic twins with inflammatory bowel disease. Study observations and caveats: Repertoire similarity matched across concordant and discordant twins, perhaps owing to limited power.

Blood samples of less than 3 ml were drawn from every donor. To note about this clonotype: What it binds is not known.

CDR1 SEHNR and CDR2 FQNEAQ come from the germline V gene (reference sequence). The CDR3 runs to 17 residues. Making cDNA involved eight separate reactions per sample. Added by template switching were UMIs that each held a 6-nucleotide sample barcode. No DNA is given; TCRdb re-called the 5' RACE reads and lists each CDR3 protein once. The listing contains a few hundred thousand distinct CDR3 sequences. The TCR was taken from a human donor with ulcerative colitis or Crohn's disease, or a healthy co-twin of an affected twin (not recorded which). What was sequenced was blood. This chain uses TRBV7-9 with TRBJ1-2; TCRdb proposes TRBD1, but this gene call is untestable without DNA. CDR3 amino acids: CASSSPRDRGLDYGYTF.